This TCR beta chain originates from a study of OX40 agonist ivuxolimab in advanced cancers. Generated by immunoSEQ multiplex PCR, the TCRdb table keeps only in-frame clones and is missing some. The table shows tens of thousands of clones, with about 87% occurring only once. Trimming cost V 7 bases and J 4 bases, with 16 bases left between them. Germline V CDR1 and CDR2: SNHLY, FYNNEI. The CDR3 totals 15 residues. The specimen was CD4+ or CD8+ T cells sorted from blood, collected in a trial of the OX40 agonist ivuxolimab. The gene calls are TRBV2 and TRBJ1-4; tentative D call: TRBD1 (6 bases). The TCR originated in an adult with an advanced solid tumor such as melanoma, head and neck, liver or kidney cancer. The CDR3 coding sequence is TGTGCCAGCAACTTAATACAGGGCCTTAATGAAAAACTGTTTTTT. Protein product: CASNLIQGLNEKLFF. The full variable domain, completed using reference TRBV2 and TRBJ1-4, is EPEVTQTPSHQVTQMGQEVILRCVPISNHLYFYWYRQILGQKVEFLVSFYNNEISEKSEIFDDQFSVERPDGSNFTLKIRSTKLEDSAMYFCASNLIQGLNEKLFFGSGTQLSVL.